These T cell receptor beta chains were read from a single sample in a study of Graves' ophthalmopathy and Graves' hyperthyroidism. One entry per CDR3 protein, called by TCRdb with MiXCR from the multiplex PCR reads. The table has roughly 600,000 distinct CDR3 sequences, about 40% seen once. The material sequenced was peripheral blood or thyroid tissue (not recorded which). The receptors were gathered from an adult man with Graves' hyperthyroidism. CDR3s include the opening cysteine and the closing phenylalanine or tryptophan. Fields, in order: clone size, J gene, V gene, D gene, CDR3 DNA, CDR3 protein. The D gene is left open where the match is weak. The size entry is marked missing in some rows and otherwise reads once, few, many or a size class.

>many|TRBJ1-2|TRBV12-3/TRBV12-4|.
TGTGCCAGCTGGCAGCAGTCTAACTATGGCTACACCTTC
CASWQQSNYGYTF
>.|TRBJ1-5|TRBV29-1|.
TGCAGCAGTAGAACAGGGATCAATCAGCCCCAGCATTTT
CSSRTGINQPQHF
>.|TRBJ1-1|TRBV24-1|TRBD1
TGTGCCACCAGTGATCCTCGGGACAGGGGAACTGAAGCTTTCTTT
CATSDPRDRGTEAFF
>.|TRBJ2-2|TRBV11-2|TRBD2
TGTGCCAGCAGCTTGGCCGGGACTAGATCCGGGGAGCTGTTTTTT
CASSLAGTRSGELFF
>many|TRBJ2-7|TRBV4-1|.
TGCGCCAGCAGCCAAGCATGGGACGTTTACGAGCAGTACTTC
CASSQAWDVYEQYF
>.|TRBJ2-1|TRBV7-3|.
TGTGCCAGCACGGGCCCTGGGCGCAATGAGCAGTTCTTC
CASTGPGRNEQFF
>many|TRBJ2-2|TRBV24-1|.
TGTGCCACCAGCAGCGACACCGGGGAGCTGTTTTTT
CATSSDTGELFF
>many|TRBJ1-6|TRBV7-9|.
TGTGCCAGCAGCTTAGCGCAGAGGGGTAATTCACCCCTCCACTTT
CASSLAQRGNSPLHF
>few|TRBJ1-5|TRBV9|.
TGTGCCAGCAGCGTAGGGGGGAACGTCGGGCAGCCCCAGCATTTT
CASSVGGNVGQPQHF
>.|TRBJ1-5|TRBV29-1|.
TGCAGCTCACAGGAAGATCAGCCCCAGCATTTT
CSSQEDQPQHF
>once|TRBJ2-2|TRBV10-3|TRBD1
TGTGCCAGCAGTGACGGGGGACAGGTGAACACCGGGGAGCTGTTTTTT
CASSDGGQVNTGELFF
>.|TRBJ2-7|TRBV10-3|.
TGTGCCATCAGCACGGGCACCCCCTACGAGCAGTACTTC
CAISTGTPYEQYF
>once|TRBJ1-6|TRBV7-9|TRBD1
TGTGCCAGCAGCGTGGACAGGGTTTCACCCCTCCACTTT
CASSVDRVSPLHF
>few|TRBJ2-1|TRBV29-1|.
TGCAGCGTTGATAGGGGATTCAATGAGCAGTTCTTC
CSVDRGFNEQFF
>many|TRBJ1-6|TRBV9|.
TGTGCCAGCAGCGTAGAGGTCAGTGTCTCCTATAATTCACCCCTCCACTTT
CASSVEVSVSYNSPLHF
>.|TRBJ1-5|TRBV2|TRBD1
TGTGCCAGCGGGGGACAGGGGGCGGCCAATCAGCCCCAGCATTTT
CASGGQGAANQPQHF
>many|TRBJ1-2|TRBV29-1|.
TGCAGCGTTGCGCCGGGGGGCGCTGGCTATGGCTACACCTTC
CSVAPGGAGYGYTF
>.|TRBJ1-5|TRBV7-3|.
TGTGCCAGCACTACCAGGGAATGGGGAAATCAGCCCCAGCATTTT
CASTTREWGNQPQHF